The 2 T cell receptor beta chains below were found in one sample sequenced in a study of OX40 agonist ivuxolimab in advanced cancers. The protocol was immunoSEQ multiplex PCR, while the TCRdb copy is restricted to in-frame clones and leaves out a portion. The top ten clones hold 3.9% of a sample with about 60,000 clones, approximately 90% of them seen once. The source was CD4+ or CD8+ T cells sorted from blood, collected in a trial of the OX40 agonist ivuxolimab. The receptors were sampled from an adult with an advanced solid tumor such as melanoma, head and neck, liver or kidney cancer.

This rearrangement joins TRBV11-2 to TRBJ2-3; D is ambiguous. V gave up 2 bases and J gave up 3 bases, with 0 bases separating them. From germline, CDR1 is SGHAT and CDR2 FQNNGV. CDR3 size: 11 residues. The CDR3 reads CASSLTDTQYF. In nucleotides, the CDR3 is TGTGCCAGCAGCTTAACAGATACGCAGTATTTT.

Note on this clone: Other DNA sequences in this specimen translate into the identical CDR3. The chain joins TRBV7-9 to TRBJ2-3; D unresolved. V was pared by 1 base and J by 1 base, with 3 bases between. This CDR3 is 13 amino acids long. CDR1 and CDR2 from the germline V gene are SEHNR and FQNEAQ (reference sequence). The CDR3 sequence: CASSLGGTDTQYF. The CDR3, as DNA: TGTGCCAGCAGCTTAGGTGGCACAGATACGCAGTATTTT.